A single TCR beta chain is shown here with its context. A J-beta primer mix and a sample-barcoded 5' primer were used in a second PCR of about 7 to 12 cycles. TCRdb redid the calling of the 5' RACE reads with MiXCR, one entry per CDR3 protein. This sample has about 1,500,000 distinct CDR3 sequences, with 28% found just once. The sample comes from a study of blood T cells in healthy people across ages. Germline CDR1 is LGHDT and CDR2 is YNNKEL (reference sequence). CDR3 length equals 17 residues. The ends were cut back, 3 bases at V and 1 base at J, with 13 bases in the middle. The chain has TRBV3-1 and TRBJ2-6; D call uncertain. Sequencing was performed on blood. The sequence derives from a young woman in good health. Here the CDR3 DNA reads TGTGCCAGCAGCCAGAACGCGGTCGGGTCTGGGGCCAACGTCCTGACTTTC. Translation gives CASSQNAVGSGANVLTF.